Detailed here is one T cell receptor beta chain. Its antigen is unidentified. Data came from immunoSEQ multiplex PCR; TCRdb stores just in-frame clones and leaves some out. Found here are about 32,000 clones, approximately 80% of them singletons; the top ten hold around 19%. The sample belongs to a study of OX40 agonist ivuxolimab in advanced cancers. The CDR3 consists of 14 residues. The V and J ends lost 1 base and 7 bases respectively, with 14 bases between them. Germline assignment: CDR1 SGHRS and CDR2 YFSETQ. Findings of the study overall: The investigators did not determine what antigen specificity the expanded peripheral T cells had.

V usage is TRBV5-1 and J usage is TRBJ1-2; D uncertain. The sequence derives from an adult with an advanced solid tumor such as melanoma, head and neck, liver or kidney cancer. The sample in question was CD4+ or CD8+ T cells sorted from blood, obtained in a trial of the OX40 agonist ivuxolimab. The CDR3 DNA is TGCGCCAGCAGCTTGCAGGCCCCCGGCTCTGGCTACACCTTC. As protein: CASSLQAPGSGYTF.